This T cell receptor (beta chain) stems from a study of blood T cells in healthy people across ages. Study overall: About one barcoded beta molecule per two T cells was captured by template switching. Study-wide results and caveats: Observed TCR beta diversity per million T cells went down as age went up. This fall followed a roughly linear course with age.

Points on this clonotype: Its antigen is unknown.

Using a J-beta primer mix together with a sample-barcoded 5' primer, a second PCR was run for 7 to 11 cycles. Tagging of each cDNA molecule was performed by a template-switch adaptor with 12 random nucleotides. Via MiXCR, TCRdb re-called the 5' RACE reads, giving one row per CDR3 protein. Of approximately 790,000 distinct CDR3 sequences in the sample, under 80% were seen once. The length of the CDR3 is 15 residues. The germline V gene encodes CDR1 MNHEY and CDR2 SVGEGT. The chain links TRBV6-2 or TRBV6-3 to TRBJ2-5, with 7 bases that match TRBD1. The J call is in doubt because the DNA end fits TRBJ2-7 better. Sequenced material: blood. The source of this sequence is a man aged 30 to 39 in good health. CDR3 nucleotides: TGTGCCAGCAGTTACTGGGCAGGGGGTCGAAACGAGCAGTACTTC. It is translated as CASSYWAGGRNEQYF.